The source of this T cell receptor beta chain is a study of blood T cell repertoires in COVID-19. Whole-study context: The origin of the acute and convalescent COVID-19 samples was the United States, Italy and Spain. PBMCs, B-cell-depleted T cells, or T cells were the source of the cDNA or gDNA that made up the material.

As handled by the study authors: By means of reference gene primer amplification, nucleated cell counts were estimated. The table came from immunoSEQ multiplex PCR; TCRdb's copy has only in-frame clones and leaves some out. Clone size and V and J calls were adopted from that table, with D and trimming inferred from the DNA. The sample lists 150,000 to 200,000 clones, about 90% occurring once. The Seattle site enrolled patients during active infection and followed them longitudinally. Trimming took 6 bases from V and 0 from J, leaving 12 bases between them. Germline V lookup: CDR1 SGHDT, CDR2 YYEEEE. The CDR3 has 15 residues. This clone showed up just once.

This TCR derives from a woman aged 55-69 years with COVID-19, enrolled during active disease. V gene TRBV5-6 combines with J gene TRBJ2-2; no reliable D call. Sequenced: peripheral blood. CDR3: CASTFDMSNTGELFF. The CDR3 nucleotides are TGTGCCAGCACCTTCGACATGTCGAACACCGGGGAGCTGTTTTTT.